Sequencing of this T cell receptor (beta chain) was carried out in a study of T-cell reconstitution after alpha-beta-depleted transplantation in children. Regarding the study as a whole: Where some patients showed high TCRbeta diversity at day 60, it came from recipient T cells and thymic progenitors that had survived. T-cell numbers and diversity, one year after transplant, stemmed largely from T cells that were newly produced. Approximately two months post-transplant, alpha-beta T cells reportedly originated from several hundred expanded graft clones.

Germline-derived CDR1 and CDR2 are SGHVS and FNYEAQ. This CDR3 is built from 14 residues. The V end lost 5 bases, the J end lost 5 bases, and 15 bases lay between the germline ends. This sample's TCRbeta library carried unique molecular identifier barcodes. A single record per CDR3 protein comes from TCRdb applying MiXCR to the PCR reads. Of roughly 400,000 distinct CDR3 sequences listed, approximately 41% are singletons. Worth noting for this clonotype: Antigen unknown.

V is TRBV7-6 and J is TRBJ1-1; D ambiguous. This TCR derives from a girl aged 2 to 9 with aplastic anemia, due to receive a stem cell transplant. The sequencing used PBMCs, collected before TCRalphabeta/CD19-depleted stem cell transplant. The CDR3 protein is CASSGWEGGTEAFF. As DNA, the CDR3 is TGTGCCAGCAGCGGGTGGGAAGGCGGGACTGAAGCTTTCTTT.